Described below is a single T cell receptor (beta chain) sequence and its context. The antigen is unknown. The CDR3 runs to 17 residues. From germline, CDR1 is MNHEY and CDR2 SMNVEV (reference sequence). V dropped 0 bases and J dropped 0 bases, with 12 bases sitting between them. The sample originates from a study of beta chain features in type 1 diabetes. Reverse transcribing all isolated RNA meant expressed TCRB transcripts were sequenced. Profiled with immunoSEQ multiplex PCR; TCRdb holds only in-frame clones, not every one. The sample has 970,000 or so clones, 17% seen once. Study-wide points: A potential PCR bias toward shorter templates would be equal in patient and control samples. Shorter TCRB CDR3s, moderately but significantly so, were found in Type 1 diabetes patients in all four CD4+ subsets. At VDJ recombination sites, type 1 diabetes patients had fewer insertions and more deleted nucleotides. Cells that show high TCR expression could be over-represented by cDNA sequencing.

The receptor was derived from a woman aged 18-30 years in good health. The rearrangement joins TRBV27 to TRBJ2-1; D is perhaps TRBD1 or TRBD2 (5 bases each). The sample comprised naive CD4+ T cells from blood. CDR3 sequence: CASSLSGERSSYNEQFF. The CDR3 DNA sequence: TGTGCCAGCAGTTTATCGGGGGAGAGGAGCTCCTACAATGAGCAGTTCTTC.